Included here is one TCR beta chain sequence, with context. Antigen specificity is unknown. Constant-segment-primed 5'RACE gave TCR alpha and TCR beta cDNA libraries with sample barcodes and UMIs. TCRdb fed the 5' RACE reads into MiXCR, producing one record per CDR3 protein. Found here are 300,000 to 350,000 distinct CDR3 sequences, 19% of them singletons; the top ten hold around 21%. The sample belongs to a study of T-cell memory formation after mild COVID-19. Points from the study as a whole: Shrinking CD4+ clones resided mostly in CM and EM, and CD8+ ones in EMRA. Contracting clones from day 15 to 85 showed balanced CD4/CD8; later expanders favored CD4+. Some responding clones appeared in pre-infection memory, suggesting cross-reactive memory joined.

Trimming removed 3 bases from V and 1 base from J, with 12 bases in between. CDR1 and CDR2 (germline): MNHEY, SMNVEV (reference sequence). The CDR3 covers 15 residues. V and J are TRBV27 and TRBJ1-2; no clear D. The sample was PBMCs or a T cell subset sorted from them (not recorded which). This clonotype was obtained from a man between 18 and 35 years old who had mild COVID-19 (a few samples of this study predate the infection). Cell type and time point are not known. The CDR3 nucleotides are TGTGCCAGCAGTTTCGCGGGGAAGGGTAACTATGGCTACACCTTC. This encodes CASSFAGKGNYGYTF.